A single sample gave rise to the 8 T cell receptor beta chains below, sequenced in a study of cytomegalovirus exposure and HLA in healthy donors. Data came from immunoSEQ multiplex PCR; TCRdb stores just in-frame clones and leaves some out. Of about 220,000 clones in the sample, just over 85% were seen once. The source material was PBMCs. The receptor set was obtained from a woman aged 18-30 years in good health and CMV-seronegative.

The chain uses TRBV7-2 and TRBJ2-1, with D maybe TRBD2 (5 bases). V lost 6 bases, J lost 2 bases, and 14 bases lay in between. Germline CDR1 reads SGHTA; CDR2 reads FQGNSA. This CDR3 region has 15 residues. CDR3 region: CASSLSGLAYNEQFF. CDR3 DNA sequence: TGTGCCAGCAGTTTAAGCGGCCTGGCCTACAATGAGCAGTTCTTC.

CDR3 protein: CASSLVGGETQYF. The CDR3 coding sequence is TGTGCCAGTTCCCTCGTAGGGGGAGAAACCCAGTACTTC. The V call is TRBV19, the J call TRBJ2-5; a possible D gene is TRBD1 (6 bases). Germline CDR1 reads LNHDA; CDR2 reads SQIVND (reference sequence). The CDR3 totals 13 residues. Trimming cost V 8 bases and J 8 bases, with 18 bases left between them.

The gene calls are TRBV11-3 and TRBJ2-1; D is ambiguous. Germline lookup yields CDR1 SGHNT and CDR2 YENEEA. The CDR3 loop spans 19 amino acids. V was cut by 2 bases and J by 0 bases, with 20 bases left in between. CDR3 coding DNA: TGTGCCAGCAGCTTACCATTAGTGAGGCGGTTCTACTCCTACAATGAGCAGTTCTTC. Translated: CASSLPLVRRFYSYNEQFF.

The CDR3 reads CASSSGGFPLNTEAFF. CDR3 nucleotides: TGCGCCAGCAGCTCGGGGGGGTTTCCCCTGAACACTGAAGCTTTCTTT. The chain has TRBV5-1 and TRBJ1-1, with D possibly TRBD1 on 5 matching bases. CDR1 and CDR2 from the germline V gene are SGHRS and YFSETQ. V lost 3 bases and J 0 bases, leaving 15 bases between the germline ends. This CDR3 has 16 amino acids. Full variable domain (missing parts from reference TRBV5-1 and TRBJ1-1): KAGVTQTPRYLIKTRGQQVTLSCSPISGHRSVSWYQQTPGQGLQFLFEYFSETQRNKGNFPGRFSGRQFSNSRSEMNVSTLELGDSALYLCASSSGGFPLNTEAFFGQGTRLTVV.

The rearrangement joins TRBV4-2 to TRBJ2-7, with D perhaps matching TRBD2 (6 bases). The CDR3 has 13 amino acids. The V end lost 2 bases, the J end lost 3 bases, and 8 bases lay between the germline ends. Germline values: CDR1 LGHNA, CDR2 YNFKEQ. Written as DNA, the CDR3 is TGTGCCAGCAGCCAACCCGGGAGCTACGAGCAGTACTTC. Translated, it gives CASSQPGSYEQYF.

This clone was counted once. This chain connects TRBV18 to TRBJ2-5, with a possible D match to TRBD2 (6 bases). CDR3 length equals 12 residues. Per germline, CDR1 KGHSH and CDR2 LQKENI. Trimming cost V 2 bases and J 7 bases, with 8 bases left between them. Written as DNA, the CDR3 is TGTGCCAGCTCACCAGCGCGGGGGACCCAGTACTTC. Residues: CASSPARGTQYF.

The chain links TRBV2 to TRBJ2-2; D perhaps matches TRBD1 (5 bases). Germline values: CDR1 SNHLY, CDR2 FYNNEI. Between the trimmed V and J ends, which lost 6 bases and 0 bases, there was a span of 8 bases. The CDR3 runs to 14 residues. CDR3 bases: TGTGCCAGCAGCCCCAGGGCGAACACCGGGGAGCTGTTTTTT. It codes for CASSPRANTGELFF.

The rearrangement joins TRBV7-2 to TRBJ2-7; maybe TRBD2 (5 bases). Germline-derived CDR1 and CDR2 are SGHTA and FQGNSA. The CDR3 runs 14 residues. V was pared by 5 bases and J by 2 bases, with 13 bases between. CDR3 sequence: CASSPEALTYEQYF. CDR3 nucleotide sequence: TGTGCCAGCAGCCCGGAGGCGCTTACCTACGAGCAGTACTTC.